The 6 T cell receptor beta chains in this list originate from one sample, sequenced in a study of T cell clonality in common variable immunodeficiency. Data came from immunoSEQ multiplex PCR; TCRdb stores just in-frame clones and leaves some out. There are roughly 70,000 clones in the sample, none observed a single time. Sequencing input: peripheral blood mononuclear cells. These receptors were collected from a person aged 18 to 75 in good health.

This clone was recorded many times. Coverage ceases 3 residues before the CDR3 finishes, and the germline J gene fills in the end. The chain recombines TRBV18 with TRBJ1-2; 8 positions match TRBD1. Germline-derived CDR1 and CDR2 are KGHSH and LQKENI. This CDR3 contains 15 residues. Trimming cost V 2 bases and J 1 base; bases outside gene matches: 3. CDR3 loop: CASSPRDRNNYGYTF. The CDR3 bases that were read are TGTGCCAGCTCACCAAGGGACAGGAATAACTATGGC. The whole variable domain, filled in from reference TRBV18 and TRBJ1-2, reads NAGVMQNPRHLVRRRGQEARLRCSPMKGHSHVYWYRQLPEEGLKFMVYLQKENIIDESGMPKERFSAEFPKEGPSILRIQQVVRGDSAAYFCASSPRDRNNYGYTFGSGTRLTVV.

In its sample, this clone was seen many times. The missing CDR3 end, 3 residues past where the read stops, is filled in from the germline J gene. The V gene is TRBV5-1, the J gene TRBJ2-6; D not certain. The germline V gene encodes CDR1 SGHRS and CDR2 YFSETQ. V was pared by 4 bases and J by 2 bases, with 4 bases between. This CDR3 contains 13 residues. Partial CDR3 DNA: TGCGCCAGCAGCGTCGCTGGGGCCAACGTC. Protein product: CASSVAGANV. The complete CDR3 reads CASSVAGANVLTF.

In this sample, this clone turned up many times. The read gets to within 3 residues of the CDR3 end, and the germline J gene fills in the rest. The rearrangement joins TRBV6-1 to TRBJ2-2; 7 nucleotides agree with TRBD1. Germline V gene sequence: CDR1 MNHNS, CDR2 SASEGT. CDR3 length equals 13 residues. Germline trimming cut 5 bases from V and 7 bases from J; bases unmatched to any gene: 4. This chain's CDR3 is CASSQGTVGELFF. Incomplete CDR3 DNA: TGTGCCAGCAGTCAAGGGACAGTCGGGGAG.

The table lists this clone with many counts. The read ends 3 residues early relative to the CDR3; the germline J gene fills the gap. V is TRBV2 and J is TRBJ1-2; maybe TRBD1 (6 bases). CDR1 is SNHLY and CDR2 is FYNNEI in the germline V gene. The CDR3 length is 13 residues. This chain's CDR3 is CAIQGALGVGYTF. The covered CDR3 bases are TGTGCCATACAGGGTGCATTGGGGGTCGGC.

In this sample, this clone turned up many times. The observed sequence ends 3 residues before the CDR3 terminus, with the missing tail filled in from the germline J gene. The chain uses TRBV4-1 and TRBJ2-7; D is perhaps TRBD2 (6 bases). V was pared by 2 bases and J by 3 bases, with 17 bases between. Germline CDR1 is MGHRA and CDR2 is YSYEKL. The CDR3 has 16 residues. The CDR3 bases that were read are TGCGCCAGCAGCCAACCGGGACTCTTCCCTCACTACGAG. It is translated as CASSQPGLFPHYE. The CDR3 as a whole reads CASSQPGLFPHYEQYF.

This clone was found many times. Coverage ceases 3 residues before the CDR3 finishes, and the germline J gene fills in the end. This chain connects TRBV5-6 to TRBJ2-1, with a tentative D call TRBD1 (5 bases). Germline V gene data show CDR1 as SGHDT and CDR2 as YYEEEE. CDR3 length equals 15 residues. V dropped 4 bases and J dropped 4 bases, with 15 bases sitting between them. Partial CDR3 DNA: TGTGCCAGCAGCCAAACCTCGACAGTTTACAATGAG. The encoded protein is CASSQTSTVYNE. The full CDR3 is CASSQTSTVYNEQFF.